This TCR beta chain was captured by sequencing in a study of neurological immune-mediated disorders. Broader study findings: The highest TCR clonal expansion occurred in HTLV-1-associated myelopathy; multiple sclerosis fell below healthy controls.

TCRdb called the 5' RACE reads again in MiXCR, with one record for every CDR3 protein. The sample lists around 31,000 distinct CDR3 sequences, around 4% occurring once. In its sample, this clonotype was seen many times. The antigen is undetermined. CDR1 is SGHRS, CDR2 YFSETQ, per germline. V was cut by 4 bases and J by 5 bases, with 14 bases left in between. CDR3 length: 14 amino acids. The chain uses TRBV5-1 and TRBJ2-3; no definite D call. This clonotype was sampled from a woman in her forties in good health. What was sequenced was CD4+ T cells from blood. The CDR3 reads CASSPRAVGDTQYF. DNA of the CDR3: TGCGCCAGCAGCCCTCGGGCGGTTGGAGATACGCAGTATTTT.